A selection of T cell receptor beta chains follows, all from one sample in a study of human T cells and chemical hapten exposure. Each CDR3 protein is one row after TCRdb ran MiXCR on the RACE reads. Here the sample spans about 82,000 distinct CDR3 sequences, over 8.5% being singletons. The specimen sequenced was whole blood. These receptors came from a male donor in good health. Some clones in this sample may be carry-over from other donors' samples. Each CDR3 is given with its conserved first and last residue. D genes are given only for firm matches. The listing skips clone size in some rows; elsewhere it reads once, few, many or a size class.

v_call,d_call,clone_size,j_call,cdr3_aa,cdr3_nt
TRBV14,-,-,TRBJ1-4,CASKVEYEKLFF,TGTGCCAGCAAGGTCGAGTACGAAAAACTGTTTTTT
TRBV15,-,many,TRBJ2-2,CATSPRGTGELFF,TGTGCCACCAGTCCACGGGGCACCGGGGAGCTGTTTTTT
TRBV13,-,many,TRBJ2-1,CASSLGRGSEQFF,TGTGCCAGCAGCTTAGGACGGGGCTCTGAGCAGTTCTTC
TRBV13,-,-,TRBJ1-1,CASSLDAAYTNTEAFF,TGTGCCAGCAGCCTGGACGCCGCGTATACGAACACTGAAGCTTTCTTT
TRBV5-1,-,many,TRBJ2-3,CASSLGQSTDTQYF,TGCGCCAGCAGCTTGGGACAGAGCACAGATACGCAGTATTTT
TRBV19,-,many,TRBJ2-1,CASSIKGTLYNEQFF,TGTGCCAGTAGTATTAAGGGGACTCTCTACAATGAGCAGTTCTTC
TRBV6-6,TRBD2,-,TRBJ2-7,CASSPGGGNEQYF,TGTGCCAGCAGTCCCGGGGGGGGAAACGAGCAGTACTTC
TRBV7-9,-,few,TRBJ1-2,CASSLASTFVGYTF,TGTGCCAGCAGCTTAGCGTCGACTTTTGTCGGCTACACCTTC
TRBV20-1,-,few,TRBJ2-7,CSARDPSGLESYEQYF,TGCAGTGCTAGAGACCCGTCAGGGTTAGAATCCTACGAGCAGTACTTC
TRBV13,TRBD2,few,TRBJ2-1,CASSLGTSAYNEQFF,TGTGCCAGCAGCTTAGGAACTAGCGCATACAATGAGCAGTTCTTC
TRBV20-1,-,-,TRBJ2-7,CSARTVDSSSYEQYF,TGCAGTGCTAGAACCGTAGACTCCAGCTCCTACGAGCAGTACTTC
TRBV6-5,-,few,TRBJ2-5,CASRTPRLGQETQYF,TGTGCCAGCAGAACCCCCCGTCTCGGGCAAGAGACCCAGTACTTC
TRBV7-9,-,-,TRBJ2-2,CASSPTARVKTWELFF,TGTGCCAGCAGCCCTACGGCCAGGGTCAAGACCTGGGAGCTGTTTTTT
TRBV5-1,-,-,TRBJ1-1,CASSLPRGDTEAFF,TGCGCCAGCAGCTTGCCGCGGGGGGACACTGAAGCTTTCTTT
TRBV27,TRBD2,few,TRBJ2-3,CASSPRTSGRTDTQYF,TGTGCCAGCAGTCCCCGGACTAGCGGGAGGACAGATACGCAGTATTTT
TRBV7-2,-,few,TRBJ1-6,CASSLDQVGNSPLHF,TGTGCCAGCAGCTTAGATCAGGTGGGGAATTCACCCCTCCACTTT
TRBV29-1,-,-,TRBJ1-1,CSGSPMNTEAFF,TGCAGCGGTAGCCCCATGAACACTGAAGCTTTCTTT
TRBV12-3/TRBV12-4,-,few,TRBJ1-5,CASSFGENSNQPQHF,TGTGCCAGCAGTTTTGGGGAGAATAGCAATCAGCCCCAGCATTTT
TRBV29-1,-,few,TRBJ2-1,CSALTRETSYNEQFF,TGCAGCGCCCTGACTAGGGAAACCTCCTACAATGAGCAGTTCTTC
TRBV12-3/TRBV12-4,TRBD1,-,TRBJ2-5,CASSPGQGTSLQETQYF,TGTGCCAGCAGCCCGGGACAGGGGACGTCCCTCCAAGAGACCCAGTACTTC
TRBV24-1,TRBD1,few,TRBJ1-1,CATSDTNPGQGNTEAFF,TGTGCCACCAGTGACACTAATCCGGGACAGGGGAACACTGAAGCTTTCTTT
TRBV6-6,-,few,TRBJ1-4,CASSYMATVNEKLFF,TGTGCCAGCAGTTATATGGCGACAGTTAATGAAAAACTGTTTTTT
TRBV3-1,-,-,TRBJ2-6,CASSQAGSGANVLTF,TGTGCCAGCAGCCAAGCAGGCTCTGGGGCCAACGTCCTGACTTTC
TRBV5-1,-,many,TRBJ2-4,CASRPEQGHKNIQYF,TGCGCCAGCAGACCAGAACAGGGTCACAAAAACATTCAGTACTTC
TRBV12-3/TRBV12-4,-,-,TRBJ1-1,CASSLQWGGTEAFF,TGTGCCAGCAGCCTGCAGTGGGGGGGGACTGAAGCTTTCTTT
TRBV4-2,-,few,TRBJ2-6,CASSQDKGSGANVLTF,TGTGCCAGCAGCCAAGATAAGGGCTCTGGGGCCAACGTCCTGACTTTC
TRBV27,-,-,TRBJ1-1,CASMNRGGTEAFF,TGTGCCAGCATGAACAGAGGGGGGACTGAAGCTTTCTTT
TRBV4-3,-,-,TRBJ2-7,CASSQDVSGAYEQYF,TGCGCCAGCAGCCAAGATGTTTCGGGGGCCTACGAGCAGTACTTC
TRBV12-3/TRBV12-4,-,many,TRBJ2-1,CASSLVGDNEQFF,TGTGCCAGCAGTTTAGTAGGGGACAATGAGCAGTTCTTC
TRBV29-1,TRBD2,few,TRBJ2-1,CSVVIGGDYNEQFF,TGCAGCGTTGTGATCGGGGGGGATTACAATGAGCAGTTCTTC
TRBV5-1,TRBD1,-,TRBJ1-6,CASSPGTDYNSPLHF,TGCGCCAGCAGCCCAGGGACAGATTATAATTCACCCCTCCACTTT
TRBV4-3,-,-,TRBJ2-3,CASSQALEGGTDTQYF,TGCGCCAGCAGCCAAGCCCTAGAGGGGGGCACAGATACGCAGTATTTT
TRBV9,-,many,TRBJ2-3,CASSVGLTSTDTQYF,TGTGCCAGCAGCGTTGGCTTGACTAGCACAGATACGCAGTATTTT
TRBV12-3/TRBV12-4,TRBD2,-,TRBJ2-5,CASSLGTSGSRETQYF,TGTGCCAGCAGTCTCGGGACTAGCGGGAGTCGAGAGACCCAGTACTTC
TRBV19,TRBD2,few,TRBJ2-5,CASSPRTSRSGETQYF,TGTGCCAGTAGTCCAAGGACTAGCAGATCTGGAGAGACCCAGTACTTC
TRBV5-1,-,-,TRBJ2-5,CASSLTTGEETQYF,TGCGCCAGCAGCTTGACGACGGGGGAAGAGACCCAGTACTTC
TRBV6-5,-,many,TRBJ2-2,CASSSGTQPQGELFF,TGTGCCAGCAGTTCCGGGACACAACCTCAAGGAGAGCTGTTTTTT
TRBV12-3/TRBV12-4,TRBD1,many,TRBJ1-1,CASSVTGEGEAFF,TGTGCCAGCAGTGTGACAGGGGAAGGTGAAGCTTTCTTT
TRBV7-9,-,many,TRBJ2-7,CASSLVGGYEQYF,TGTGCCAGCAGCTTAGTGGGCGGCTACGAGCAGTACTTC
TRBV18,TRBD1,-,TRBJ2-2,CASSFTGGPNTGELFF,TGTGCCAGCTCATTTACAGGGGGCCCGAACACCGGGGAGCTGTTTTTT
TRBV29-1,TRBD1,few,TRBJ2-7,CSVVSQGMREQYF,TGCAGCGTTGTGTCACAGGGGATGAGGGAGCAGTACTTC
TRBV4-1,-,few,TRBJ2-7,CASSQPQGRQYF,TGCGCCAGCAGCCAACCGCAGGGGAGGCAGTACTTC
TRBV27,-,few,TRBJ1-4,CASSSSSGLSREKLFF,TGTGCCAGCAGTTCTAGCTCAGGGTTATCGCGGGAAAAACTGTTTTTT
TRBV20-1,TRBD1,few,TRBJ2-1,CSASDRGLYNEQFF,TGCAGTGCTAGTGACAGGGGGCTCTACAATGAGCAGTTCTTC
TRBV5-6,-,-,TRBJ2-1,CASSTWGLQLSDNEQFF,TGTGCCAGCAGCACCTGGGGTCTACAGTTGTCTGACAATGAGCAGTTCTTC
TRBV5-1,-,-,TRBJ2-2,CASSLGPPGELFF,TGCGCCAGCAGCTTGGGACCACCCGGGGAGCTGTTTTTT
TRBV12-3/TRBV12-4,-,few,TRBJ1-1,CASSLGRWNTEAFF,TGTGCCAGCAGTTTAGGGCGGTGGAACACTGAAGCTTTCTTT
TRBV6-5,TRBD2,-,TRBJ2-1,CASSKGLAGGHFYNEQFF,TGTGCCAGCAGTAAGGGACTAGCGGGAGGGCATTTTTACAATGAGCAGTTCTTC
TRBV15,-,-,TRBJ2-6,CATSRDQGDGANVLTF,TGTGCCACCAGCAGAGATCAAGGGGATGGGGCCAACGTCCTGACTTTC
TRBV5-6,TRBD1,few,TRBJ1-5,CASSSGQGMGPQHF,TGTGCCAGCAGCTCCGGACAGGGAATGGGGCCCCAGCATTTT
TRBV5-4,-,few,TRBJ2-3,CASSPDSMDTQYF,TGTGCCAGCAGTCCGGACTCGATGGATACGCAGTATTTT
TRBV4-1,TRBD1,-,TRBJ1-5,CASSQEDRVNQPQHF,TGCGCCAGCAGCCAAGAAGACAGGGTCAATCAGCCCCAGCATTTT
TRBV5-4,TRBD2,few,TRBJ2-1,CASGRGGSYNEQFF,TGTGCCAGCGGCCGGGGGGGGTCCTACAATGAGCAGTTCTTC
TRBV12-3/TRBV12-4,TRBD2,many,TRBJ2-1,CASSLAGGPYNEQFF,TGTGCCAGCAGTTTAGCGGGAGGGCCCTACAATGAGCAGTTCTTC
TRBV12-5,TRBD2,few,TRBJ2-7,CASGLVIAGGPHEQYF,TGTGCTAGTGGTTTGGTGATAGCGGGAGGGCCTCACGAGCAGTACTTC